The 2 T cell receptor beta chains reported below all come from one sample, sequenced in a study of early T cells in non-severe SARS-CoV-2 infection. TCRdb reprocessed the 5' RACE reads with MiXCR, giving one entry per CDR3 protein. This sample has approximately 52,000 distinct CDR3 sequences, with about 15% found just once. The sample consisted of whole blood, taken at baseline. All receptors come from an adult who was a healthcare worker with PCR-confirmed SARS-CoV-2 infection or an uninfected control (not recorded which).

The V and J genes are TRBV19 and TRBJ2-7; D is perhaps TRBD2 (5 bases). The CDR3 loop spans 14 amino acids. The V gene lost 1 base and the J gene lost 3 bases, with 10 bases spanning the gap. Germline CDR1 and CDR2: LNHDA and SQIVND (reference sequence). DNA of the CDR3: TGTGCCAGTAGTATAGCGGGGAAGGGCTACGAGCAGTACTTC. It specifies CASSIAGKGYEQYF.

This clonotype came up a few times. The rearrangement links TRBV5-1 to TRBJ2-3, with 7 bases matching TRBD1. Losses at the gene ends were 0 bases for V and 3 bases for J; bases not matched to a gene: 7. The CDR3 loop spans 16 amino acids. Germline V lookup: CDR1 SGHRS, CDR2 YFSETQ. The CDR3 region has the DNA TGCGCCAGCAGCTTGGGAGCGACAGGGTGGACAGATACGCAGTATTTT. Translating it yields CASSLGATGWTDTQYF.